The T cell receptor (beta chain) under discussion was sequenced for a study of blood T cell repertoires in COVID-19 (dated by TCRdb to the early 2020s). Looking at the study overall: Collaborator samples came from the United States, Italy and Spain and covered acute and convalescent phases of COVID-19. The material from the prospective study consisted of cDNA or gDNA derived from T cells, B-cell-depleted T cells, or PBMCs. The samples were drawn from two sources: the first 160 participants of the ongoing ImmuneRACE study, and 1,000 to 1,500 subjects contributed by 6 global collaborators. The dataset comprised deeply sampled blood TCRbeta repertoires from subjects exposed to, actively infected with, or recovered from COVID-19. Nearly every sample came with metadata listing a de-identified subject ID, COVID-19 status, age in years and sex. Where HLA class I and class II types were available, the types were taken from metadata supplied by the sample provider, not from assay-based typing. The repertoires were made available in a free public database intended to serve as a resource for research on the immune response to SARS-CoV-2. Results and caveats for the whole study, not just this receptor: The quantity of clinical and demographic metadata differed by source and by participant and was supplied without curation.

Enrolling through a virtual design, the prospective study's participants ranged in age from roughly 18 to 90 years and lived across some 23 United States geographic areas. To assign participants to cohorts, the prospective study relied on clinical history that participants themselves reported in a screening survey and a study questionnaire. Exposed participants had been in contact with someone with a PCR-confirmed or clinician-diagnosed COVID-19 case within 2 weeks of study entry. Mobile phlebotomists in the prospective study collected whole blood, serum and a nasopharyngeal or oropharyngeal swab from every participant. Participants in the prospective study had the option to provide additional blood draws and questionnaires over an approximately 2-month period. Before DNA extraction, blood samples from the prospective study were shipped at room temperature or frozen. A note on this clone: The antigen this receptor binds is unknown. No quality values exist for individual bases; no much larger clone is one base distant.

TCRbeta CDR3 regions were amplified from genomic DNA using the immunoSEQ Assay, a bias-controlled multiplex PCR. The source study handled its data this way. The number of nucleated cells in each sample was estimated by amplification of reference gene primers within the assay. To quantify the absolute abundance of each unique TCRbeta CDR3 rearrangement, sequence reads were collapsed and filtered. For each sample, productive Simpson clonality was calculated by taking the square root of Simpson's diversity index across productive rearrangements. In TCRdb, the immuneACCESS table is reduced to in-frame sequences with V and J assigned. These tables do not hold every clone; where another copy was compared, an unresolved V gene accounts for under half, and the others remain unexplained. That table furnishes V, J and clone size, whereas the DNA furnished D and trimming. Present in this sample are 150,000 or so clones, roughly 84% of which were seen just once. The ten largest make up 4.5% to 6% of the sample.

Between the V and J ends, shortened by 5 bases and 0 bases respectively, the junction contains 13 bases. Reading the germline V gene gives CDR1 SGHRS and CDR2 YFSETQ. The CDR3 runs 15 residues from the cysteine to the phenylalanine. CDR3 DNA only is kept here, 45 bases in frame from base 1. Recombination joined TRBV5-1 with TRBJ2-3; a confident D gene designation cannot be given. The sequencing input was PBMCs or T cells enriched from blood (not recorded which). This receptor was identified in a woman aged 45-65 years who had been exposed to COVID-19. The CDR3 is CASSHTPSSTDTQYF. The sequence in DNA is TGCGCCAGCAGTCATACTCCTTCTAGCACAGATACGCAGTATTTT.